This T cell receptor beta chain was observed in a study of blood T cells in healthy people across ages (dated by TCRdb to between 2015 and 2017). For the wider study: Template switching captured roughly one uniquely barcoded TCR beta cDNA molecule per two T cells in model experiments. Using deep sequencing normalized with unique cDNA molecular identifiers, the study measured how TCR beta repertoire diversity changes with age. The donors were split into four age groups: young (average 16 years), middle-aged (roughly 40), aged (roughly 65) and long-lived (roughly 88). Two additional independent replicas of 1 million unique cDNA reads from the same blood draw were analyzed for two donors (one aged 18 to 30 and one aged 80 or older). To avoid experimental bias, donors of different ages were spread randomly across the sequencing lanes. The research as a whole found: Because the CMV infection status of the donors was unknown, age-related changes in expanded clonotypes may potentially have been confounded. The percentage of naive T cells measured by flow cytometry correlated strongly with observed TCR beta diversity. Estimates of total diversity based on one million sequenced T cells were regarded as lower bounds and as underestimates. Compared with the aged group, the long-lived group had more naive CD4+ T cells, fewer expanded clones and increased TCR diversity, suggesting age selection. Observed TCR beta diversity per million T cells fell roughly linearly with age, and a significant reduction was already apparent by age around 40. Since profiling was done on bulk unsorted PBMCs, naive and antigen-experienced compartments could not be conclusively compared.

Trimming takes 4 bases from V and 4 bases from J, and the germline ends sit 14 bases apart. Including the terminal cysteine and phenylalanine, the CDR3 comprises 15 residues. The retained sequence is limited to the CDR3, 45 bases, with the frame set at the first base. From a lookup of the germline V gene (reference sequence), CDR1 and CDR2 are SEHNR and FQNEAQ. In regard to this clonotype: Which antigen it targets is not known. The sample holds no much larger clone one base away, and base qualities are not on file.

The donors were about 40 Caucasian individuals from Russia, aged roughly 6 to 90 years, who were systemically healthy. Each donor gave roughly 9 milliliters of peripheral blood, drawn into EDTA-treated Vacutainer tubes. Ficoll-Paque density-gradient centrifugation was used to isolate PBMCs, with at least 6.5 million per sample. Trizol reagent was used to extract total RNA from PBMCs, with at least 5.5 micrograms per sample. Naive CD45RAhigh/CD27high T cell percentages were measured by flow cytometry on a PBMC aliquot from every donor. To prepare the library, 5' RACE was applied. Sequencing took place on an Illumina HiSeq 2500. A second about 7 to 11 cycle PCR used a sample-barcoded 5' primer and a J-beta primer mix. A unique molecular identifier was introduced onto each TCR beta cDNA molecule by a template-switch 5' adaptor carrying 12 random nucleotides. Each sample yielded at least 3 million CDR3-containing paired-end reads. First-strand cDNA was synthesized from all RNA with the Mint cDNA synthesis kit, primed by a TRBC-specific oligonucleotide. Following uracil-DNA glycosylase treatment, all cDNA underwent a first 18-cycle PCR with the universal primers M1SS and BC2_uni_R. In the original analysis: For normalization, 1 million high-quality reads, each with a distinct molecular identifier, were randomly selected from each sample. Instead of being binned into consensus sequences, reads with shared molecular identifiers were discarded. MiTCR, set to a Q25 quality threshold and the strictest error-elimination algorithm, was used for CDR3 identification, clonotype clustering and error correction. A nonparametric unseen species model with Euler transformation was used to estimate lower-bound total TCR beta diversity. The raw public data were reprocessed by TCRdb itself: fastp quality trimming at Q25, MiXCR clonotype calling, in-frame beta chains only. Under each unique CDR3 protein, matching rows form one entry showing the most common genes and DNA. TCRdb's processing, not the study's, gives the V and J calls here. The sample includes roughly 1.5 million distinct CDR3 sequences, with 35% to 45% observed a single time. The ten biggest clones cover about 3.8% of the sample.

The chain was built from TRBV7-9 and TRBJ2-1, with TRBD2 tentatively as D gene (7 bases match). The origin of this receptor is a woman younger than 30 in good health. Sample: blood. In nucleotide form, the sequence is TGTGCCAGCAGCTGGGGGGGCGGACAATACAATGAGCAGTTCTTC. This codes for CASSWGGGQYNEQFF.